These T cell receptor beta chains were read from a single sample in a study of CD8 T cells in Susac syndrome. TCRdb processed the immunoSEQ multiplex PCR reads anew with MiXCR; each CDR3 protein has one entry. The sample shows about 120,000 distinct CDR3 sequences, around 96% of them seen only once. Sequencing used CD4+ T cells from PBMCs. The receptors shown here come from a human donor with Susac syndrome. Both conserved end residues are part of each CDR3. A D gene is named only where the DNA matches it firmly. Only some rows state a clone size, as once, few, many or a class for expanded clones.

j_call: TRBJ2-1; d_call: .; clone_size: .; v_call: TRBV3-1; cdr3_length: 11; cdr3_nt: TGTGCCAGCAGCCACGGGTATGAGCAGTTCTTC; cdr3_aa: CASSHGYEQFF
j_call: TRBJ2-2; d_call: .; clone_size: .; v_call: TRBV29-1; cdr3_length: 14; cdr3_nt: TGCAGCGTTGTGGAGGGGAGACGTATCGGGGAGCTGTTTTTT; cdr3_aa: CSVVEGRRIGELFF
j_call: TRBJ2-3; d_call: TRBD1; clone_size: .; v_call: TRBV15; cdr3_length: 16; cdr3_nt: TGTGCCACCAGCAGAGGCCTAGCAGGGGGCGAGGATACGCAGTATTTT; cdr3_aa: CATSRGLAGGEDTQYF
j_call: TRBJ1-2; d_call: TRBD1; clone_size: .; v_call: TRBV9; cdr3_length: 15; cdr3_nt: TGTGCCAGCAGCGTAGATCCAGGGGGCACCTATGGCTACACCTTC; cdr3_aa: CASSVDPGGTYGYTF
j_call: TRBJ2-7; d_call: TRBD2; clone_size: .; v_call: TRBV29-1; cdr3_length: 12; cdr3_nt: TGCAGCGTTGACACGGGAGCGGGGGAGCAGTACTTC; cdr3_aa: CSVDTGAGEQYF
j_call: TRBJ1-1; d_call: .; clone_size: once; v_call: TRBV18; cdr3_length: 14; cdr3_nt: TGTGCCAGCTCACCGGATCGCGCTCCAACTGAAGCTTTCTTT; cdr3_aa: CASSPDRAPTEAFF
j_call: TRBJ2-1; d_call: TRBD2; clone_size: .; v_call: TRBV14; cdr3_length: 16; cdr3_nt: TGTGCCAGCAGCCCACTAGGACTAGCGGGTCACAATGAGCAGTTCTTC; cdr3_aa: CASSPLGLAGHNEQFF
j_call: TRBJ2-7; d_call: TRBD1; clone_size: .; v_call: TRBV10-3; cdr3_length: 14; cdr3_nt: TGTGCCATCAGCCTCGGACAGGGAACCTACGAGCAGTACTTC; cdr3_aa: CAISLGQGTYEQYF
j_call: TRBJ1-1; d_call: .; clone_size: .; v_call: TRBV20-1; cdr3_length: 13; cdr3_nt: TGCAGTGCGAGAAGGACACCGAACACTGAAGCTTTCTTT; cdr3_aa: CSARRTPNTEAFF
j_call: TRBJ2-3; d_call: .; clone_size: .; v_call: TRBV5-1; cdr3_length: 13; cdr3_nt: TGCGCCAGCAGCCTGGATGGGACCCGGGTCCTGTATTTT; cdr3_aa: CASSLDGTRVLYF